Sequencing of this TCR beta chain was carried out in a study of CD8 T cells in Susac syndrome. To note about this clonotype: The junction departs from the called germline gene at one end, perhaps through a read error.

The CDR3 contains 15 residues. CDR1 SSHAT and CDR2 FNYEAQ come from the germline V gene (reference sequence). It was negative isolation that provided the CD8+ and CD4+ T cells, whereas TEMRA cells were enriched by FACS. When the RNA was reverse transcribed, random hexamers were used with an input of roughly 0.5 to 1 ug. TCR beta CDR3 was amplified by immunoSEQ covering 54 Vbeta and 13 Jbeta. TCRdb passed the immunoSEQ multiplex PCR reads through MiXCR, listing each CDR3 protein once. The table has around 270,000 distinct CDR3 sequences, 65% to 90% seen once; the top ten hold 0.21%. The chain has TRBV7-7 and TRBJ2-2; D possibly matches TRBD1 or TRBD2 (5 bases each). Specimen: CD8+ T cells from PBMCs. The TCR comes from a human donor with multiple sclerosis. The CDR3 bases are TGTGCTAGCAGCCCCTGGCCAGGGAGTACCGGGGAGCTGTTTTTT. It encodes CASSPWPGSTGELFF.